This TCR beta chain emerged from a study of MAIT cells during Salmonella Paratyphi A infection (TCRdb year 2017). In terms of the full investigation: A single dose of 1-5x10^3 CFU of S. Paratyphi A strain NVGH308 was swallowed by adult volunteers aged 18 to 60. Starting at diagnosis, the diagnosed volunteers took ciprofloxacin 500 mg twice daily for 14 days. Points the paper makes about the study in general: Compared with healthy controls, diagnosed volunteers had more expansion or contraction among the top five MAIT clonotypes (0.53 versus 0.13), a finding that suggests the repertoire is reshaped by infection. MAIT TRBV usage was oligoclonal, favouring TRBV20 and TRBV6, and appeared unchanged by infection. Space occupied by over-represented MAIT clonotypes fell significantly from baseline to mid-infection (roughly 0.18 to 0.092), with no significant post-infection difference. The availability of volunteer samples limited the sample sizes, but these sizes were considered adequate to detect differences between groups.

Sequences DFQATT (CDR1) and SNEGSKA (CDR2) are obtained from the germline V gene (reference sequence). The length of the CDR3 is 15 amino acids, counting both ends. A word on this clonotype: Its antigen remains unidentified. The CDR3 ends on some other residue instead of the conserved phenylalanine or tryptophan, so this is likely a read error. Because the CDR3's place on the DNA is in doubt, the DNA is left out and the CDR3 is given as listed by TCRdb.

The sample's time point, from its label and the paper: before S. Paratyphi A challenge (baseline). Using flow cytometry, MAIT cells, defined as Valpha7.2+ CD161+ T cells, were identified and sorted. Circulating MAIT cell TCRbeta repertoires were profiled longitudinally in roughly 6 volunteers who developed enteric fever after controlled oral challenge with live Salmonella Paratyphi A. MAIT cell samples were contributed by each diagnosed volunteer at pre-infection, mid-infection and post-infection timepoints. Enteric fever was diagnosed as Paratyphi A bacteremia and/or persistent fever above 38 °C lasting more than 12 hours. Challenged volunteers were diagnosed with infection between day 4 and day 7 after challenge. For RNA extraction, between 5,000 and 10,000 MAIT cells per sample were sorted directly into RNAqueous-Micro lysis buffer. Lymphoprep gradient centrifugation was used to isolate peripheral blood mononuclear cells from blood samples and leukocyte cones. Cells were sorted on either a BD FACSAria Fusion or a BD FACSAria III sorter.

Receptor amplification or capture employed 5' RACE. TCRbeta was amplified in two PCR rounds using Phusion High-Fidelity polymerase, and the primers carried sample-specific barcodes. To build the TCRbeta libraries, template-switch cDNA synthesis was carried out using SMARTScribe reverse transcriptase along with a TRBC-specific primer. The barcoded samples were pooled and then prepared using the NEBNext Ultra DNA Library Prep Kit for Illumina. The libraries were sequenced on an Illumina MiSeq using the MiSeq reagent kit v2, 300 cycles. The authors processed their data as follows. Reads were demultiplexed by barcode with Jemultiplexer and aligned with MiTCR using default parameters. VDJtools filtered out non-functional sequences; clonotypes were defined by amino acid sequence, with frequencies based on assigned sequence reads. Clonal space homeostasis binned clonotypes by frequency as over-represented (0.05-1), large, medium and small. TCRdb passed the public sequencing reads through fastp at Q25 and MiXCR, retaining productive beta sequences. Each CDR3 protein appears once, grouped with its most common genes and DNA. TCRdb's processing, not the authors', yielded these V and J calls. The sample contains more than 1,300 distinct CDR3 sequences, approximately 50% of them found a single time. The ten largest account for roughly 37% of the sample.

Recombination joined TRBV20-1 with TRBJ2-1. This clonotype was obtained from a person between 18 and 69 years old who was deliberately infected with Salmonella Paratyphi A in a paratyphoid fever challenge study. The sample was MAIT cells from blood, taken at the first sampling point of the challenge study. The CDR3 reads CSARDVTSAYNEKGG.